What follows describes a single T cell receptor (beta chain). Researchers ran the assay at a deep level. Data came from immunoSEQ multiplex PCR; TCRdb stores just in-frame clones and leaves some out. Of more than 2 million clones in the sample, around 95% were seen once. These data originate in a study of shared clonotypes between healthy human individuals. The overall study: Two female and three male donors aged 18 to 49 were enrolled.

With V trimmed by 4 bases and J by 4 bases, 5 bases remained unmatched. The CDR3 spans 15 residues. Germline V gene data show CDR1 as SGHAT and CDR2 as FQNNGV. This receptor was obtained from a man younger than 35 in good health. The J gene is TRBJ1-5, the V gene TRBV11-2, with 9 bases aligning to TRBD1. The specimen was naive CD4+ T cells sorted from blood. Subset noted: CD45RA+ positively selected. CDR3 bases: TGTGCCAGCAGCTCCGGGACAGGGAAAAATCAGCCCCAGCATTTT. This codes for CASSSGTGKNQPQHF.